These T cell receptor beta chains were read from a single sample in a study of a mutant IDH1 vaccine in newly diagnosed glioma. Generated by immunoSEQ multiplex PCR, the TCRdb table keeps only in-frame clones and is missing some. The table includes tens of thousands of clones, 78% detected once. This specimen was PBMCs, taken from a glioma patient treated with radiotherapy, temozolomide or both. These receptors all stem from a man in his forties with glioma. Some clones in this sample may be carry-over from other donors' samples. Both conserved end residues are part of each CDR3. The order of the fields is D gene, clone size, CDR3 length, V gene, J gene, CDR3 DNA, CDR3 protein. A D gene is named only where the DNA matches it firmly. Clone size appears in some rows only: once, few, many, or a class for an expanded clone.

>.|once|13|TRBV4-1|TRBJ2-7
TGCGCCAGCAGCCACCGGTTTCAGGACGAGCAGTACTTC
CASSHRFQDEQYF
>.|.|14|TRBV19|TRBJ1-5
TGTGCCAGTAGTATTATGGCAGGGTCTCAGCCCCAGCATTTT
CASSIMAGSQPQHF
>TRBD1|.|15|TRBV30|TRBJ1-6
TGTGCCTGCTGGCCGAATAAGGGGGCAGGGTCACCCCTCCACTTT
CACWPNKGAGSPLHF
>.|.|16|TRBV15|TRBJ2-7
TGTGCCACCAGCAGAGAAACAGGTGCCAACTCCTACGAGCAGTACTTC
CATSRETGANSYEQYF
>TRBD1|.|15|TRBV6-1|TRBJ1-1
TGTGCCAGCAGTGGAAGAGGGGACAGGGAAACTGAAGCTTTCTTT
CASSGRGDRETEAFF
>TRBD1|.|16|TRBV14|TRBJ2-7
TGTGCCAGCAGCCGCCCGGGGACAGGGGTGGGCTACGAGCAGTACTTC
CASSRPGTGVGYEQYF
>.|.|14|TRBV11-2|TRBJ1-2
TGTGCCAGCAGCTTAGTCCCTAACACCTTCGGATGCACCTTC
CASSLVPNTFGCTF
>.|.|12|TRBV5-1|TRBJ1-2
TGCGCCAGCAGCAGGGACACCTATGGCTACACCTTC
CASSRDTYGYTF
>TRBD1|.|17|TRBV7-2|TRBJ2-7
TGTGCCAGCAGTCTAGCGTGGGACAGGGGTATCTCCTACGAGCAGTACTTC
CASSLAWDRGISYEQYF
>.|.|15|TRBV4-2|TRBJ2-2
TGTGCCAGCAGCCAAGAACTCAGCGGCACCGGGGAGCTGTTTTTT
CASSQELSGTGELFF
>.|.|16|TRBV7-8|TRBJ1-5
TGTGCCAGCAGCTTAACTCGGAGTAATAGCAATCAGCCCCAGCATTTT
CASSLTRSNSNQPQHF
>TRBD1|.|15|TRBV9|TRBJ2-1
TGTGCCAGCAGCACCTCGGGACAGGCGTACAATGAGCAGTTCTTC
CASSTSGQAYNEQFF
>TRBD2|.|16|TRBV4-2|TRBJ2-7
TGTGCCAGCAGCCAAGCCCTCGGCGGGGGATCCTACGAGCAGTACTTC
CASSQALGGGSYEQYF
>.|.|13|TRBV19|TRBJ1-5
TGTGCCAGTAGTCGGGACAGCAATCAGCCCCAGCATTTT
CASSRDSNQPQHF
>.|.|14|TRBV6-1|TRBJ2-6
TGTGCCAGCAGCGCCGTCGGGAGGGCCAACGTCCTGACTTTC
CASSAVGRANVLTF
>.|.|12|TRBV15|TRBJ2-7
TGTGCCACCAGCACCTCAGACTACGAGCAGTACTTC
CATSTSDYEQYF
>TRBD1|.|14|TRBV29-1|TRBJ1-2
TGCAGCGTAGGGGGCGGCACAGCTAACTATGGCTACACCTTC
CSVGGGTANYGYTF
>.|.|12|TRBV19|TRBJ2-7
TGTGCCAGTAGGACAGGAGCCTACGAGCAGTACTTC
CASRTGAYEQYF